Each of the 25 T cell receptor beta chains below was sequenced from the same sample in a study of T cells in Graves' hyperthyroidism and ophthalmopathy. It was RNA transcripts that yielded the amplified TCR beta CDR3 regions. A set of HTBI primers served as the primers for a first-round RT-PCR of the TCR CDR3. TCRdb re-called the multiplex PCR reads through MiXCR, storing one row per CDR3 protein. Of a few hundred thousand distinct CDR3 sequences listed, approximately 15% are singletons. Sequenced material: blood. Receptors were obtained from a woman aged 18-29 years with Graves' hyperthyroidism.

A few counts support this clonotype. This rearrangement joins TRBV11-2 to TRBJ2-3; 9 bases match TRBD1. The CDR3 loop spans 17 amino acids. Germline V gene lookup returns CDR1 SGHAT and CDR2 FQNNGV. After removal of 2 bases from V and 4 bases from J, the junction contained 10 bases not matched to a gene. The CDR3 DNA reads TGTGCCAGCAGCTTAACGCCGTGGGACAGGGCCGCAGATACGCAGTATTTT. Its protein is CASSLTPWDRAADTQYF.

This clonotype was observed many times. V is TRBV7-9 and J is TRBJ2-7; 11 nucleotides match TRBD2. The CDR3 runs 15 residues. Looked up from germline, CDR1 is SEHNR and CDR2 is FQNEAQ (reference sequence). After removal of 1 base from V and 6 bases from J, the junction contained 5 bases not matched to a gene. Written as DNA, the CDR3 is TGTGCCAGCAGCTTAGGGCTAGCGGGAGGCCCCGAGCAGTACTTC. Translation: CASSLGLAGGPEQYF.

There are a few counts of this clonotype. The CDR3 DNA is TGTGCCAGCAGCATTAAAACTAGCGGGAGATGGGATGAGCAGTTCTTC. This translates into CASSIKTSGRWDEQFF. This rearrangement joins TRBV7-9 to TRBJ2-1; 11 bases line up with TRBD2. Trimming at V came to 5 bases and at J to 8 bases, leaving 11 bases not matched to a gene. Looked up from germline, CDR1 is SEHNR and CDR2 is FQNEAQ (reference sequence). The CDR3 has 16 residues.

The chain employs TRBV11-2 and TRBJ1-1; D not certain. V lost 3 bases and J lost 10, with 12 bases in between. The CDR3 runs to 12 residues. Germline CDR1 reads SGHAT; CDR2 reads FQNNGV. The CDR3 DNA sequence: TGTGCCAGCAGCTTTCGGGGATCGGGAGCTTTCTTT. Protein: CASSFRGSGAFF.

This chain links TRBV5-1 with TRBJ2-6; D is perhaps TRBD1 or TRBD2 (5 bases each). In germline, CDR1 is SGHRS, CDR2 YFSETQ. The CDR3 contains 16 residues. V gave up 4 bases and J gave up 0 bases, with 11 bases separating them. CDR3 in DNA: TGCGCCAGCAGCCATGGTGGGGGCTCTGGGGCCAACGTCCTGACTTTC. Translation: CASSHGGGSGANVLTF.

This clonotype was seen a handful of times. An end of the junction does not agree with germline; a read error may underlie this. The chain carries TRBV11-2 and TRBJ2-1; 10 bases line up with TRBD2. The V gene's germline CDR1 is SGHAT and CDR2 FQNNGV. The CDR3 extends over 16 amino acids. CDR3 DNA: TGCGCCAGCAGCCATCCCCTAGCGGGAGAGTTTAGGGAGCAGTTCTTC. Translation: CASSHPLAGEFREQFF.

This clonotype was recorded at least ten times. The chain couples TRBV12-3 or TRBV12-4 to TRBJ1-5; D is uncertain. This CDR3 contains 14 residues. With 5 bases removed from V and 0 bases from J, the gap between germline ends came to 8 bases. The CDR3 sequence: CASSQDGSNQPQHF. In nucleotides, the CDR3 is TGTGCCAGCAGTCAGGACGGTAGCAATCAGCCCCAGCATTTT.

Many counts were recorded for this clonotype. The chain links TRBV30 to TRBJ2-3; 10 bases agree with TRBD2. In germline, CDR1 is GTSNPN, CDR2 SVGIG (reference sequence). CDR3 length: 15 residues. The trim removed 2 bases at V and 1 base at J, leaving 3 bases unmatched. The CDR3 spells CAWSKGLAGTDTQYF. The CDR3 DNA follows: TGTGCCTGGAGTAAAGGACTAGCGGGCACAGATACGCAGTATTTT.

This clonotype was detected many times. The V call is TRBV11-2, the J call TRBJ1-1, with no clear D. CDR3 length equals 13 residues. Looked up from germline, CDR1 is SGHAT and CDR2 is FQNNGV. V gave up 6 bases and J gave up 6 bases, with 14 bases separating them. CDR3 coding DNA: TGTGCCAGCAGAATAGGGCCAGGCGCTGAAGCTTTCTTT. This sequence encodes CASRIGPGAEAFF.

There are many counts of this clonotype. The V and J genes are TRBV12-3 or TRBV12-4 and TRBJ2-7; 7 bases agree with TRBD1. This CDR3 is built from 14 residues. The trim removed 5 bases at V and 0 bases at J, leaving 4 bases unmatched. CDR3 sequence reads: CASSDRDGSYEQYF. DNA for the CDR3: TGTGCCAGCAGTGACAGGGACGGCTCCTACGAGCAGTACTTC.

The chain couples TRBV28 to TRBJ2-7; possible D gene TRBD2, 6 bases. Germline V gene sequence: CDR1 MDHEN, CDR2 SYDVKM. Trimming took off 6 bases at V and 4 bases at J, with 16 bases between the two ends. The CDR3 has 14 residues. The CDR3 loop reads CASSPPAEGYEQYF. The DNA for the CDR3 is TGTGCCAGCAGCCCGCCAGCGGAGGGGTACGAGCAGTACTTC.

The table lists this clonotype with a few counts. This chain connects TRBV4-1 to TRBJ2-7; 7 bases are a match to TRBD2. CDR3 size: 15 residues. Trimming cost V 0 bases and J 4 bases; bases outside gene matches: 6. The V gene's germline CDR1 is MGHRA and CDR2 YSYEKL. CDR3 sequence reads: CASSQDRGSGYEQYF. In DNA form, the CDR3 reads TGCGCCAGCAGCCAAGATCGCGGGAGCGGATACGAGCAGTACTTC.

This sequence joins TRBV29-1 and TRBJ2-7, with D possibly being TRBD1 (6 bases). Trimming took 5 bases from V and 5 from J, leaving 13 bases between them. The length of the CDR3 is 12 residues. Germline V gene data show CDR1 as SQVTM and CDR2 as ANQGSEA. DNA of the CDR3: TGCAGCGTTTCGACAGGATTTAACGAGCAGTACTTC. This gives the protein CSVSTGFNEQYF.

The table lists this clonotype with a few counts. This chain connects TRBV12-3 or TRBV12-4 to TRBJ1-1; D unresolved. V lost 7 bases and J 1 base, leaving 7 bases between the germline ends. The CDR3 sequence is 12 residues long. The CDR3 loop reads CASTWENTEAFF. CDR3 DNA: TGTGCCAGCACCTGGGAGAACACTGAAGCTTTCTTT.

This clonotype has ten or more counts. The rearrangement uses TRBV20-1 and TRBJ2-1; 8 positions agree with TRBD2. V lost 3 bases and J lost 5; bases outside the gene matches: 9. This CDR3 spans 15 amino acids. The germline gives CDR1 DFQATT, CDR2 SNEGSKA (reference sequence). The CDR3 loop is CSARRVGRGDNEQFF. Here the CDR3 DNA reads TGCAGTGCTAGGAGGGTAGGGCGGGGGGACAATGAGCAGTTCTTC.

This clonotype occurred a few times. This rearrangement joins TRBV9 to TRBJ1-3; D remains unclear. The CDR3 loop spans 16 amino acids. CDR1 is SGDLS and CDR2 is YYNGEE in the germline V gene. Trimming pared 4 bases from V and 4 bases from J, leaving 18 bases between. CDR3 region: CASSRSGPRVGNTIYF. CDR3 sequence (DNA): TGTGCCAGCAGCCGTTCCGGGCCCCGAGTGGGAAACACCATATATTTT.

A few counts support this clonotype. J is TRBJ2-5 and V is TRBV20-1; D is unresolved. Germline-derived CDR1 and CDR2 are DFQATT and SNEGSKA (reference sequence). V dropped 0 bases and J dropped 0 bases, with 20 bases sitting between them. The CDR3 runs to 18 residues. DNA of the CDR3: TGCAGTGCTAGAGATCGTGCTCAGACCCGAGCAAACCAAGAGACCCAGTACTTC. It codes for CSARDRAQTRANQETQYF.

At least ten counts were recorded for this clonotype. This chain connects TRBV11-2 to TRBJ2-1; D is unresolved. Germline V CDR1 and CDR2: SGHAT, FQNNGV. The CDR3 is made up of 15 amino acids. V lost 8 bases to trimming and J lost 1 base, with 15 bases between them. The CDR3 nucleotides are TGTGCCAGCCGCCCTTACGTAGGATCCTACAATGAGCAGTTCTTC. Its protein product is CASRPYVGSYNEQFF.

At least ten counts were recorded for this clonotype. The chain joins TRBV4-1 to TRBJ1-2, with a weak D call TRBD1 (6 bases). The CDR3 consists of 15 residues. Trimming removed 5 bases at V and 4 bases at J, with 17 bases between. CDR1 is MGHRA and CDR2 is YSYEKL in the germline V gene. CDR3 sequence: CASSDEGGVIYGYTF. In DNA, the CDR3 is TGCGCCAGCAGCGACGAAGGGGGAGTTATCTATGGCTACACCTTC.

This clonotype has a handful of counts. One end of the junction fails to match germline, which may point to a read error. V and J are TRBV18 and TRBJ1-2; D is unclear. CDR1 KGHSH and CDR2 LQKENI come from the germline V gene. CDR3 length equals 15 residues. The DNA for the CDR3 is TGTGCCAGCTCACCAGAGCATGAAAGGCTCTATGACTACACCTTC. Translated: CASSPEHERLYDYTF.

This clonotype was detected only a few times. The chain recombines TRBV2 with TRBJ2-7; 10 bases are a match to TRBD1. The ends lost 6 bases at V and 5 bases at J; junction bases unmatched: 7. Germline lookup yields CDR1 SNHLY and CDR2 FYNNEI. The CDR3 length is 14 residues. CDR3 in amino acids: CASRDGTGVNEQYF. Here the CDR3 DNA reads TGTGCCAGCAGGGATGGGACAGGGGTTAACGAGCAGTACTTC. The variable domain in full, completed from reference TRBV2 and TRBJ2-7, reads EPEVTQTPSHQVTQMGQEVILRCVPISNHLYFYWYRQILGQKVEFLVSFYNNEISEKSEIFDDQFSVERPDGSNFTLKIRSTKLEDSAMYFCASRDGTGVNEQYFGPGTRLTVT.

This clonotype was seen ten or more times. J is TRBJ2-3 and V is TRBV7-2; no firm D call. CDR1 is SGHTA, CDR2 FQGNSA, per germline. This CDR3 has 14 amino acids. V lost 4 bases, J lost 6 bases, and 14 bases lay in between. The CDR3 reads CASSSQLPPDTQYF. The DNA of the CDR3 is TGTGCCAGCAGCTCTCAACTGCCCCCGGATACGCAGTATTTT.

A remark on this clonotype: A read error is possible here, since a much larger clone lies one base away. The gene calls are TRBV3-1 and TRBJ2-3; the match to TRBD2 covers 10 bases. The J segment lost 2 bases and the V segment lost 4 bases, leaving 9 bases of the junction unmatched. The CDR3 spans 17 residues. Germline assignment: CDR1 LGHDT and CDR2 YNNKEL (reference sequence). This chain's CDR3 is CASSRYPLAGNTDTQYF. As DNA, the CDR3 is TGTGCCAGCAGCCGATACCCACTAGCGGGAAACACAGATACGCAGTATTTT.

This clonotype was seen only a few times. The chain joins TRBV15 to TRBJ1-5; 7 bases fit TRBD1. This CDR3 is built from 15 residues. With 0 bases clipped from V and 5 bases from J, the junction kept 4 bases outside the gene matches. Germline CDR1 reads LNHNV; CDR2 reads YYDKDF (reference sequence). The DNA for the CDR3 is TGTGCCACCAGCAGAGATGGAACAGGGGATCAGCCCCAGCATTTT. Protein product: CATSRDGTGDQPQHF.

This clonotype was recorded many times. The chain employs TRBV6-1 and TRBJ1-2; 7 bases are shared with TRBD1. The CDR3 has 15 residues. The germline V gene encodes CDR1 MNHNS and CDR2 SASEGT. V gave up 1 base and J gave up 5 bases; unmatched junction bases: 7. The CDR3 spells CASSEGNFRGYGYTF. As DNA, the CDR3 is TGTGCCAGCAGTGAAGGGAATTTCAGGGGGTATGGCTACACCTTC.